One sample yielded the 16 T cell receptor beta chains listed below, sequenced in a study of CD8 T cells in ankylosing spondylitis. Using its own MiXCR run on the 5' RACE reads, TCRdb lists one record per CDR3 protein. The table shows some 100,000 distinct CDR3 sequences, with over 6.5% occurring only once. Sequenced sample: blood, either unsorted or a sorted T cell fraction (not recorded which). The receptors were gathered from a male donor with ankylosing spondylitis or in good health (not recorded which).

This chain links TRBV3-1 with TRBJ1-2, with a weak D call TRBD1 (5 bases). V was shortened by 0 bases and J by 7 bases, with 15 bases between the two germline ends. This CDR3 is built from 15 residues. The germline V gene has CDR1 LGHDT and CDR2 YNNKEL (reference sequence). CDR3 bases: TGTGCCAGCAGCCAAGAGGCGACAGCCTGGGGTGGCTACACCTTC. Protein sequence: CASSQEATAWGGYTF.

About this clonotype itself: An end of the junction does not agree with germline; a read error may underlie this. The CDR3 DNA follows: TGCTGTGCTATCGCACCCGACAGGTTTGGGGAGACCCAGTACTTC. This codes for CCAIAPDRFGETQYF. J is TRBJ2-5 and V is TRBV20-1; D perhaps matches TRBD1 (6 bases). The CDR3 contains 15 residues. Germline loops: CDR1 DFQATT, CDR2 SNEGSKA (reference sequence).

As to this clonotype: This sequence may be a read error, since a much larger clone differs from it by one base. V gene TRBV7-8 combines with J gene TRBJ2-6, with a possible D match to TRBD1 (5 bases). Per germline, CDR1 SGHVS and CDR2 FQNEAQ. The CDR3 spans 15 residues. Between the trimmed V and J ends, which lost 7 bases and 15 bases, there was a span of 25 bases. This CDR3 is CASNTLPAGHNALTF. Here the CDR3 DNA reads TGTGCCAGCAATACCCTGCCGGCAGGGCATAATGCCCTGACTTTC. Full variable domain (missing parts from reference TRBV7-8 and TRBJ2-6): GAGVSQSPRYKVAKRGQDVALRCDPISGHVSLFWYQQALGQGPEFLTYFQNEAQLDKSGLPSDRFFAERPEGSVSTLKIQRTQQEDSAVYLCASNTLPAGHNALTFGAGSRLTVL.

This clonotype is labeled as medium-sized. The chain links TRBV11-2 to TRBJ2-7; D might be TRBD1 (6 bases). Trimming took 0 bases from V and 2 from J, leaving 11 bases between them. CDR3 length equals 15 residues. In germline, CDR1 is SGHAT, CDR2 FQNNGV. The CDR3: CASSLDPRGTYEQYF. The CDR3 coding sequence is TGTGCCAGCAGCTTAGATCCAAGGGGGACCTACGAGCAGTACTTC.

There are many counts of this clonotype. V gene TRBV20-1 combines with J gene TRBJ2-7; D is undetermined. CDR1 and CDR2 (germline): DFQATT, SNEGSKA (reference sequence). CDR3 length equals 14 residues. Trimming cost V 2 bases and J 2 bases, with 13 bases left between them. The DNA for the CDR3 is TGCAGTGCTAGACCCTTCGGCCTAACCTACGAGCAGTACTTC. Encoded protein: CSARPFGLTYEQYF.

This clonotype was detected ten times or more. This CDR3 is CASSLDRTSGMWFF. The CDR3 region has the DNA TGTGCCAGCAGTTTAGATCGAACTAGCGGTATGTGGTTCTTC. V gene TRBV12-3 or TRBV12-4 combines with J gene TRBJ2-1; TRBD2 aligns across 8 bases. The CDR3 totals 14 residues. With 1 base clipped from V and 15 bases from J, the junction kept 11 bases outside the gene matches.

Ten or more counts support this clonotype. The chain carries TRBV7-9 and TRBJ2-1; TRBD2 matches 11 bases. The germline V gene encodes CDR1 SEHNR and CDR2 FQNEAQ (reference sequence). V trimming: 8 bases; J trimming: 7 bases; junction bases outside the gene matches: 4. This CDR3 contains 13 residues. As DNA, the CDR3 is TGTGCCAGCGCCCTAGCGGGGGGTAATGAGCAGTTCTTC. This codes for CASALAGGNEQFF.

There are many counts of this clonotype. The rearrangement links TRBV10-3 to TRBJ1-2; D is undetermined. This CDR3 spans 12 amino acids. CDR1 and CDR2 (germline): ENHRY, SYGVKD. V was cut by 2 bases and J by 8 bases, with 9 bases left in between. The CDR3 reads CAISEPADGYTF. The CDR3 DNA reads TGTGCCATCAGTGAGCCCGCTGACGGCTACACCTTC.

This clonotype was picked up many times. The rearrangement uses TRBV30 and TRBJ2-2, with TRBD1 identical over 9 bases. V lost 3 bases and J lost 4; bases outside the gene matches: 6. The CDR3 runs to 15 residues. Germline V CDR1 and CDR2: GTSNPN, SVGIG (reference sequence). CDR3 protein: CAWSLRDRATGELFF. Here the CDR3 DNA reads TGTGCCTGGAGCCTCCGGGACAGGGCCACCGGGGAGCTGTTTTTT.

The rearrangement uses TRBV20-1 and TRBJ1-3, with a tentative D call TRBD1 (6 bases). V lost 3 bases and J lost 2, with 11 bases in between. The CDR3 covers 14 residues. Germline CDR1 and CDR2: DFQATT and SNEGSKA (reference sequence). Here the CDR3 reads CSARGALTGNTIYF. The DNA of the CDR3 is TGCAGTGCTAGGGGGGCACTAACTGGAAACACCATATATTTT.

This chain links TRBV25-1 with TRBJ1-1, with 9 bases that match TRBD1. Losses at the gene ends were 6 bases for V and 10 bases for J; bases not matched to a gene: 12. Germline lookup yields CDR1 MGHDK and CDR2 SYGVNS. There are 14 residues in the CDR3. CDR3 in amino acids: CASSLMGQGGGAFF. For the CDR3, the DNA is TGTGCCAGCAGCCTCATGGGACAGGGTGGTGGAGCTTTCTTT.

This clonotype was counted at least ten times. The V call is TRBV7-8, the J call TRBJ1-1; D is undetermined. The CDR3 loop spans 15 amino acids. V gave up 1 base and J gave up 4 bases, with 13 bases separating them. CDR1 and CDR2 from the germline V gene are SGHVS and FQNEAQ. CDR3 sequence: CASSLVGKMVTEAFF. For the CDR3, the DNA is TGTGCCAGCAGCTTAGTAGGGAAGATGGTCACTGAAGCTTTCTTT.

At least ten counts were recorded for this clonotype. The rearrangement joins TRBV7-8 to TRBJ2-7; no clear D. This CDR3 spans 12 amino acids. Germline CDR1 SGHVS, CDR2 FQNEAQ. V lost 3 bases and J lost 4, with 7 bases in between. CDR3 sequence: CASSLYSYEQYF. DNA of the CDR3: TGTGCCAGCAGCTTGTACAGTTACGAGCAGTACTTC.

This clonotype was picked up a small number of times. V usage is TRBV20-1 and J usage is TRBJ1-3, with D possibly being TRBD1 (5 bases). The V gene's germline CDR1 is DFQATT and CDR2 SNEGSKA (reference sequence). This CDR3 is 15 amino acids long. V was clipped by 1 base and J by 4 bases, with 14 bases between them. CDR3 nucleotides: TGCAGTGCTAGAGGGGGGACCTCGACAGGAAACACCATATATTTT. This translates into CSARGGTSTGNTIYF.

This clonotype was recorded at least ten times. The V call is TRBV4-2, the J call TRBJ2-2; 9 bases align to TRBD2. The CDR3 consists of 17 residues. With 0 bases clipped from V and 7 bases from J, the junction kept 9 bases outside the gene matches. Germline loops: CDR1 LGHNA, CDR2 YNFKEQ. The CDR3 DNA sequence: TGTGCCAGCAGCCAAGATCCTAGCGGGAATGGGGTCGGGGAGCTGTTTTTT. Translation: CASSQDPSGNGVGELFF.

This chain connects TRBV6-5 to TRBJ1-4, with unresolved D. There are 13 residues in the CDR3. Trimming stripped 6 bases from V and 6 bases from J, with 11 bases between. Germline values: CDR1 MNHEY, CDR2 SVGAGI. CDR3 nucleotides: TGTGCCAGCAGATGGACGGACTATGAAAAACTGTTTTTT. Translating it yields CASRWTDYEKLFF.